The 7 T cell receptor beta chains listed next were all sequenced from one sample in a study of cytomegalovirus exposure and HLA in healthy donors. The study ran its PCR with 60 Vbeta and 13 Jbeta primers. Here immunoSEQ multiplex PCR was the method, and the copy in TCRdb shows in-frame clones only, minus some. There are some 190,000 clones in the sample; 70% to 80% occur only once, and less than 1.5% lies in the top ten. The sequenced sample was PBMCs. The receptors were sampled from a man aged 18 to 35 in good health and CMV-seronegative.

This clone showed up just once. The CDR3 region is CASSQARGLEEKLFF. CDR3 in DNA: TGTGCCAGCAGCCAAGCTAGGGGTTTGGAAGAAAAACTGTTTTTT. V is TRBV14 and J is TRBJ1-4; TRBD1 is a possible D gene (5 bases). The V gene lost 1 base and the J gene lost 8 bases, with 14 bases spanning the gap. CDR1 is SGHDN and CDR2 is FVKESK in the germline V gene. This CDR3 region has 15 residues. The complete variable domain, with remaining parts taken from reference TRBV14 and TRBJ1-4, reads EAGVTQFPSHSVIEKGQTVTLRCDPISGHDNLYWYRRVMGKEIKFLLHFVKESKQDESGMPNNRFLAERTGGTYSTLKVQPAELEDSGVYFCASSQARGLEEKLFFGSGTQLSVL.

V and J are TRBV28 and TRBJ2-4, with D uncertain. V lost 6 bases and J lost 10, with 16 bases in between. The CDR3 is 13 amino acids. Germline V gives CDR1 MDHEN, CDR2 SYDVKM. The CDR3 DNA sequence: TGTGCCAGCAGCTTCCTGTCCCCACGGATTCAGTACTTC. This sequence encodes CASSFLSPRIQYF. Complete variable domain (other parts from reference TRBV28 and TRBJ2-4): DVKVTQSSRYLVKRTGEKVFLECVQDMDHENMFWYRQDPGLGLRLIYFSYDVKMKEKGDIPEGYSVSREKKERFSLILESASTNQTSMYLCASSFLSPRIQYFGAGTRLSVL.

The chain couples TRBV19 to TRBJ1-1, with D possibly being TRBD1 (5 bases). The CDR3 sequence is 15 residues long. CDR1 LNHDA and CDR2 SQIVND come from the germline V gene (reference sequence). The V end was cut by 3 bases, the J end by 5 bases, with 16 bases between. As DNA, the CDR3 is TGTGCCAGTAGTATGGGGCAGGGTATAAGGACTGAAGCTTTCTTT. It specifies CASSMGQGIRTEAFF.

The chain couples TRBV27 to TRBJ2-7; 8 nucleotides line up with TRBD1. The length of the CDR3 is 12 residues. Per the germline V gene, CDR1 is MNHEY and CDR2 is SMNVEV (reference sequence). With 6 bases clipped from V and 4 bases from J, the junction kept 2 bases outside the gene matches. As DNA, the CDR3 is TGTGCCAGCAGCGGACAGGGATACGAGCAGTACTTC. It translates to CASSGQGYEQYF.

The chain joins TRBV5-4 to TRBJ2-2; 8 bases fit TRBD1. CDR1 SGHNT and CDR2 YYREEE come from the germline V gene (reference sequence). Germline trimming cut 4 bases from V and 1 base from J; bases unmatched to any gene: 3. The CDR3 has 15 amino acids. CDR3 loop: CASSPGTGNTGELFF. CDR3 sequence (DNA): TGTGCCAGCAGCCCCGGGACAGGGAACACCGGGGAGCTGTTTTTT. Based on the CDR3 plus reference TRBV5-4 and TRBJ2-2, the full variable domain is ETGVTQSPTHLIKTRGQQVTLRCSSQSGHNTVSWYQQALGQGPQFIFQYYREEENGRGNFPPRFSGLQFPNYSSELNVNALELDDSALYLCASSPGTGNTGELFFGEGSRLTVL.

The CDR3 is CASTRSGRGSYEQYF. In DNA, the CDR3 is TGTGCCAGCACCCGCAGCGGGAGGGGCTCCTACGAGCAGTACTTC. The V and J genes are TRBV7-8 and TRBJ2-7; 10 bases are shared with TRBD2. Losses at the gene ends were 7 bases for V and 0 bases for J; bases not matched to a gene: 6. The germline V gene encodes CDR1 SGHVS and CDR2 FQNEAQ. The CDR3 is 15 residues long.

There are a few counts of this clone. Mismatch with germline at one junction end may stem from a read error. This chain connects TRBV7-7 to TRBJ2-5; 10 positions agree with TRBD1. Per germline, CDR1 SSHAT and CDR2 FNYEAQ (reference sequence). The CDR3 length is 17 residues. The CDR3 nucleotides are TGTGCTAGCAGCCAGGGACAGGGGACCTTAAGAGAAGAGACCCAGTACTTC. Protein: CASSQGQGTLREETQYF.